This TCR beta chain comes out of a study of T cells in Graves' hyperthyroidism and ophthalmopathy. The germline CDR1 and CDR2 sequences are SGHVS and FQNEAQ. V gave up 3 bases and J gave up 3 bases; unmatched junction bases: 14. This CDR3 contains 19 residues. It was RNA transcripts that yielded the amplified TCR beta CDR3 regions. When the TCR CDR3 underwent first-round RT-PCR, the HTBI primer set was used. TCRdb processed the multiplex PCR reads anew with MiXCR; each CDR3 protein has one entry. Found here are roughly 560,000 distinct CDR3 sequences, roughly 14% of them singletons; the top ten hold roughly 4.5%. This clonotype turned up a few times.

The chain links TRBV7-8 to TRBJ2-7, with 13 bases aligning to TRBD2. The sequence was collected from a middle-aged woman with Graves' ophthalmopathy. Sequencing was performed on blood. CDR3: CASSLGLAGTRTLFYEQYF. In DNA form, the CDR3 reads TGTGCCAGCAGCTTGGGACTAGCGGGAACAAGAACACTATTCTACGAGCAGTACTTC.